These 29 T cell receptor beta chains came from one sample sequenced in a study of identical twins listed by TCRdb under 2016. The library was obtained by 5' RACE. Sequencing relied on an Illumina HiSeq 2000. The public sequencing data were trimmed at Q25 with fastp and processed into clonotypes with MiXCR by TCRdb, which kept only in-frame beta chains. Each record represents a unique CDR3 protein, reported with the most common genes and DNA among its rows. This sample holds roughly 1.6 million distinct CDR3 sequences; about 30% were observed only once. Around 0.3% of the sample is in the top ten clones. Input material: cord blood. These receptors all come from a newborn girl in good health.

The chain uses TRBV7-9 and TRBJ2-1; TRBD2 matches 7 bases. V trimming: 3 bases; J trimming: 9 bases; junction bases outside the gene matches: 11. Germline V gene data show CDR1 as SEHNR and CDR2 as FQNEAQ (reference sequence). The CDR3 spans 15 residues. Here the CDR3 DNA reads TGTGCCAGCAGCTTGAAGGTTGCGGGAGTAAGTGAGCAGTTCTTC. This encodes CASSLKVAGVSEQFF.

The CDR3 region is CASSQESYLATYEQYF. The CDR3, as DNA: TGCGCCAGCAGCCAAGAAAGTTACCTGGCTACCTACGAGCAGTACTTC. The rearrangement uses TRBV4-1 and TRBJ2-7; no reliable D call. Germline CDR1 is MGHRA and CDR2 is YSYEKL. There are 16 residues in the CDR3. V lost 0 bases, J lost 2 bases, and 14 bases lay in between.

Worth noting for this clonotype: A single base separates this from a much larger clone, so it may be a read error. The chain is built from TRBV4-2 and TRBJ2-4, with 9 bases that match TRBD2. The CDR3 totals 16 residues. CDR1 and CDR2 from the germline V gene are LGHNA and YNFKEQ. The DNA for the CDR3 is TGTGCCAACAGCCCTTTAGCGGGAGAGACGAGAAACATTCAGTACTTC. Encoded protein: CANSPLAGETRNIQYF.

This clonotype was found a few times. The V and J genes are TRBV6-5 and TRBJ1-5; D gene unclear. CDR3 size: 15 residues. In germline, CDR1 is MNHEY, CDR2 SVGAGI. Trimming shortened V by 2 bases and J by 2 bases, and 10 bases separated the two germline ends. CDR3 coding DNA: TGTGCCAGCAGTTACGTCGGGTGCGGCAATCAGCCCCAGCATTTT. It codes for CASSYVGCGNQPQHF.

The chain couples TRBV2 to TRBJ2-7, with D perhaps given as TRBD1 or TRBD2 (5 bases each). V lost 2 bases and J 0 bases, leaving 11 bases between the germline ends. The CDR3 consists of 15 residues. In germline, CDR1 is SNHLY, CDR2 FYNNEI. CDR3 sequence: CASSESGTASYEQYF. The CDR3 DNA sequence: TGTGCCAGCAGTGAATCGGGGACGGCCTCCTACGAGCAGTACTTC.

This rearrangement joins TRBV27 to TRBJ2-7, with TRBD1 matching 10 bases. Germline lookup yields CDR1 MNHEY and CDR2 SMNVEV (reference sequence). V lost 5 bases to trimming and J lost 2 bases; unmatched junction nucleotides: 12. The CDR3 is 17 residues long. CDR3 in DNA: TGTGCCAGCAGTCCTATCAGACAGGGGGCTCCGACCTACGAGCAGTACTTC. Translated: CASSPIRQGAPTYEQYF.

Regarding this clonotype: A junction boundary mismatches the germline segment, possibly from a read error. CDR3 nucleotide sequence: TGCATTGCTAGAGAGGGGGTTTGGGAGCAGTTCTTC. Residues: CIAREGVWEQFF. The chain uses TRBV20-1 and TRBJ2-1, with a possible D match to TRBD1 (6 bases). The V gene's germline CDR1 is DFQATT and CDR2 SNEGSKA (reference sequence). The CDR3 runs to 12 residues.

In its sample, this clonotype was seen a few times. The CDR3 DNA sequence: TGTGCCAGCAGTTTAATGGGATGGGGGAGCTACGAGCAGTACTTC. Protein product: CASSLMGWGSYEQYF. This chain joins TRBV27 and TRBJ2-7; D assignment may be TRBD1 or TRBD2 (5 bases each). Germline V gene lookup returns CDR1 MNHEY and CDR2 SMNVEV (reference sequence). Deletions cut 2 bases from V and 3 bases from J, with 14 bases between. The CDR3 loop spans 15 amino acids.

This clonotype appeared a few times. The chain carries TRBV10-3 and TRBJ2-3, with D tentatively TRBD2 (5 bases). V shed 2 bases and J shed 1 base, with 19 bases lying between them. In germline, CDR1 is ENHRY, CDR2 SYGVKD. This CDR3 region has 18 residues. CDR3 DNA: TGTGCCATCAGTGAGGGGCTAGCCAAGAGTCTAGGCACAGATACGCAGTATTTT. Translating it yields CAISEGLAKSLGTDTQYF.

This clonotype was counted only a few times. The chain carries TRBV4-1 and TRBJ1-2; D is uncertain. CDR3 size: 15 residues. V lost 0 bases and J 0 bases, leaving 8 bases between the germline ends. Per the germline V gene, CDR1 is MGHRA and CDR2 is YSYEKL. The CDR3 sequence is CASSQDGRPNYGYTF. In DNA, the CDR3 is TGCGCCAGCAGCCAAGACGGCAGACCTAACTATGGCTACACCTTC.

The chain combines TRBV28 with TRBJ1-4; no clear D. From germline, CDR1 is MDHEN and CDR2 SYDVKM. The CDR3 spans 13 residues. V was shortened by 8 bases and J by 8 bases, with 15 bases between the two germline ends. This CDR3 is CASGPEEEEKLFF. CDR3 sequence (DNA): TGTGCCAGCGGGCCGGAGGAGGAGGAAAAACTGTTTTTT.

The V call is TRBV2, the J call TRBJ1-5; maybe TRBD1 (6 bases). Germline lookup yields CDR1 SNHLY and CDR2 FYNNEI. CDR3 length: 16 residues. Trimming took off 2 bases at V and 1 base at J, with 12 bases between the two ends. In DNA, the CDR3 is TGTGCCAGCAGTGAATTTAGGGGGGCGAGCAATCAGCCCCAGCATTTT. Translated: CASSEFRGASNQPQHF.

This clonotype was detected a few times. The V call is TRBV5-1, the J call TRBJ2-5, with 13 bases matching TRBD2. Germline assignment: CDR1 SGHRS and CDR2 YFSETQ. The CDR3 consists of 15 residues. V lost 3 bases and J lost 7; bases outside the gene matches: 6. CDR3 coding DNA: TGCGCCAGCAGCTGGACTAGCGGGAGTATTGGGACCCAGTACTTC. It is translated as CASSWTSGSIGTQYF.

This clonotype was seen just once. The J gene is TRBJ2-5, the V gene TRBV20-1, with 7 positions matching TRBD2. The V gene end was trimmed by 0 bases and the J gene end by 2 bases; junction bases not matched to a gene: 3. Looked up from germline, CDR1 is DFQATT and CDR2 is SNEGSKA (reference sequence). CDR3 size: 14 residues. CDR3 residues: CSARERTRQETQYF. For the CDR3, the DNA is TGCAGTGCTAGAGAAAGGACTAGACAAGAGACCCAGTACTTC.

This clonotype has only a few counts. The CDR3 coding sequence is TGCAGTGCTAGAGATGGGGACAGCTATGGCTACACCTTC. Encoded protein: CSARDGDSYGYTF. The rearrangement uses TRBV20-1 and TRBJ1-2, with 7 bases that match TRBD1. The CDR3 is 13 residues long. Germline CDR1 is DFQATT and CDR2 is SNEGSKA (reference sequence). V trimming: 0 bases; J trimming: 4 bases; junction bases outside the gene matches: 2.

This clonotype was recorded a few times. V and J are TRBV7-9 and TRBJ2-7; D unclear. Germline V gene data show CDR1 as SEHNR and CDR2 as FQNEAQ (reference sequence). This CDR3 is built from 14 residues. V gave up 1 base and J gave up 8 bases, with 15 bases separating them. This CDR3 reads CASSLGGSYNKQYF. The CDR3 DNA sequence: TGTGCCAGCAGCTTAGGTGGCTCCTACAATAAGCAGTACTTC.

This chain joins TRBV9 and TRBJ2-1, with D possibly being TRBD2 (6 bases). This CDR3 contains 15 residues. Germline loops: CDR1 SGDLS, CDR2 YYNGEE. V was cut by 3 bases and J by 3 bases, with 13 bases left in between. Here the CDR3 reads CASSARWGDYNEQFF. The CDR3 DNA follows: TGTGCCAGCAGCGCACGGTGGGGGGACTACAATGAGCAGTTCTTC. Full variable domain (outside the CDR3, taken from reference TRBV9 and TRBJ2-1): DSGVTQTPKHLITATGQRVTLRCSPRSGDLSVYWYQQSLDQGLQFLIQYYNGEERAKGNILERFSAQQFPDLHSELNLSSLELGDSALYFCASSARWGDYNEQFFGPGTRLTVL.

The chain recombines TRBV20-1 with TRBJ1-2; perhaps TRBD1 as D (6 bases). V lost 0 bases, J lost 8 bases, and 13 bases lay in between. Germline assignment: CDR1 DFQATT and CDR2 SNEGSKA (reference sequence). The CDR3 has 13 residues. CDR3 DNA sequence: TGCAGTGCTAGAGAGGAACAGGGAAAAGGCTACACCTTC. Translation gives CSAREEQGKGYTF.

In this sample, this clonotype turned up once. The chain recombines TRBV20-1 with TRBJ2-4; TRBD2 matches 12 bases. The closer fit of TRBJ2-5 to the DNA end suggests the J call may be wrong. Per germline, CDR1 DFQATT and CDR2 SNEGSKA (reference sequence). The CDR3 is made up of 18 amino acids. CDR3 region: CSARDRLAGGPGQETQYF. CDR3 nucleotide sequence: TGCAGTGCTAGAGATAGGCTAGCGGGGGGGCCGGGGCAAGAGACCCAGTACTTC.

This rearrangement joins TRBV10-3 to TRBJ2-1, with D unresolved. The CDR3 length is 16 residues. Germline values: CDR1 ENHRY, CDR2 SYGVKD. With 5 bases removed from V and 2 bases from J, the gap between germline ends came to 16 bases. The CDR3 DNA reads TGTGCCATCAGTCCGGGTCGACCATTAACCTACAATGAGCAGTTCTTC. It encodes CAISPGRPLTYNEQFF.

This clonotype has just a few counts. The chain recombines TRBV20-1 with TRBJ2-1; TRBD2 might be the D (6 bases). V gave up 0 bases and J gave up 0 bases, with 12 bases separating them. This CDR3 comprises 16 residues. Germline V gives CDR1 DFQATT, CDR2 SNEGSKA (reference sequence). The CDR3 bases are TGCAGTGCTAGAGATCCCATTAGCGGCTCCTACAATGAGCAGTTCTTC. Its protein product is CSARDPISGSYNEQFF.

This clonotype has just a few counts. The gene calls are TRBV5-5 and TRBJ2-1; possibly TRBD1 or TRBD2 for D (5 bases each). There are 16 residues in the CDR3. V was pared by 2 bases and J by 0 bases, with 12 bases between. CDR1 is SGHKS and CDR2 is YYEKEE in the germline V gene (reference sequence). In nucleotides, the CDR3 is TGTGCCAGCAGCTTACGGGACCCGAACTCCTACAATGAGCAGTTCTTC. This encodes CASSLRDPNSYNEQFF. Full variable domain (rest looked up from reference TRBV5-5 and TRBJ2-1): DAGVTQSPTHLIKTRGQQVTLRCSPISGHKSVSWYQQVLGQGPQFIFQYYEKEERGRGNFPDRFSARQFPNYSSELNVNALLLGDSALYLCASSLRDPNSYNEQFFGPGTRLTVL.

In its sample, this clonotype was seen a few times. The J gene is TRBJ2-1, the V gene TRBV20-1; D could derive from TRBD1 or TRBD2 (5 bases each). V was cut by 2 bases and J by 3 bases, with 17 bases left in between. This CDR3 is built from 16 residues. The germline V gene encodes CDR1 DFQATT and CDR2 SNEGSKA (reference sequence). CDR3 amino acids: CSARSTTRGRYNEQFF. CDR3 DNA: TGCAGTGCTAGATCTACCACTAGGGGCCGCTACAATGAGCAGTTCTTC.

The J gene is TRBJ2-4, the V gene TRBV27, with a weak D call TRBD1 (5 bases). The J call is in doubt because the DNA end fits TRBJ2-5 better. From germline, CDR1 is MNHEY and CDR2 SMNVEV (reference sequence). The CDR3 covers 16 residues. CDR3 in DNA: TGTGCCAGCAGACCCTACAGGCAACTTTACCAAGAGACCCAGTACTTC. Encoded protein: CASRPYRQLYQETQYF.

This chain uses TRBV10-3 with TRBJ2-7; 12 bases agree with TRBD1. There are 14 residues in the CDR3. Germline CDR1 reads ENHRY; CDR2 reads SYGVKD. J was trimmed by 2 bases and V by 6 bases; bases with no gene match: 2. The CDR3 is CAIRGQGAAYEQYF. The CDR3 DNA follows: TGTGCCATCAGGGGACAGGGGGCGGCCTACGAGCAGTACTTC.

The chain combines TRBV27 with TRBJ1-2; TRBD1 matches at 10 bases. The V gene end was trimmed by 5 bases and the J gene end by 4 bases; junction bases not matched to a gene: 7. Germline values: CDR1 MNHEY, CDR2 SMNVEV (reference sequence). This CDR3 has 15 amino acids. CDR3 DNA: TGTGCCAGCAGTGCAGGGACAGGGGTCGGCTATGGCTACACCTTC. Translating it yields CASSAGTGVGYGYTF.

This clonotype was seen only a few times. This chain uses TRBV4-1 with TRBJ2-7, with D possibly being TRBD1 (5 bases). Looked up from germline, CDR1 is MGHRA and CDR2 is YSYEKL. This CDR3 is 15 amino acids long. Trimming cost V 0 bases and J 2 bases, with 11 bases left between them. CDR3 amino acids: CASSQDKGLPYEQYF. In nucleotides, the CDR3 is TGCGCCAGCAGCCAAGATAAGGGGCTCCCCTACGAGCAGTACTTC.

This clonotype was counted only a few times. The V and J genes are TRBV3-1 and TRBJ2-7; 7 bases line up with TRBD2. This CDR3 contains 15 residues. Germline assignment: CDR1 LGHDT and CDR2 YNNKEL (reference sequence). Trimming at V came to 4 bases and at J to 2 bases, leaving 8 bases not matched to a gene. The DNA for the CDR3 is TGTGCCAGCAGCCCCCTTTTCGCGGGAGCCTACGAGCAGTACTTC. It encodes CASSPLFAGAYEQYF.

Comment on this clonotype: A much larger clone sits a single nucleotide away, making a read error possible. The chain recombines TRBV6-1 with TRBJ2-1; no definite D call. The V and J ends lost 2 bases and 6 bases respectively, with 5 bases between them. Germline-derived CDR1 and CDR2 are MNHNS and SASEGT. CDR3 size: 12 residues. CDR3: CASSEQSNEQFF. The CDR3 nucleotides are TGTGCCAGCAGTGAACAGAGCAATGAGCAGTTCTTC.